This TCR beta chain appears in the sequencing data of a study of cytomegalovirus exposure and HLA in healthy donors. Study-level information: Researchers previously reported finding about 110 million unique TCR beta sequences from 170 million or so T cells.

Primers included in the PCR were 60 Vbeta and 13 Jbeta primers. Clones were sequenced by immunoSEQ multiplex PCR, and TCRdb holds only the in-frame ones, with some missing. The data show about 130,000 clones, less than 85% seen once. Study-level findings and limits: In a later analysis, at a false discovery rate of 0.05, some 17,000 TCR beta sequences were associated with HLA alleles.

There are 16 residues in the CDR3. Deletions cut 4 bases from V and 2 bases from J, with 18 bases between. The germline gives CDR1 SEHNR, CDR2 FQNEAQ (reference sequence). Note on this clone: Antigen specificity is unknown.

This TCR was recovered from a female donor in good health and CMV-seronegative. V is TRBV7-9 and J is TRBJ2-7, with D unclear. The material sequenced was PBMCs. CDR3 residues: CASSSLPGLTAYEQYF. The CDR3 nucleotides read TGTGCCAGCAGCTCTTTACCGGGTCTTACCGCCTACGAGCAGTACTTC.